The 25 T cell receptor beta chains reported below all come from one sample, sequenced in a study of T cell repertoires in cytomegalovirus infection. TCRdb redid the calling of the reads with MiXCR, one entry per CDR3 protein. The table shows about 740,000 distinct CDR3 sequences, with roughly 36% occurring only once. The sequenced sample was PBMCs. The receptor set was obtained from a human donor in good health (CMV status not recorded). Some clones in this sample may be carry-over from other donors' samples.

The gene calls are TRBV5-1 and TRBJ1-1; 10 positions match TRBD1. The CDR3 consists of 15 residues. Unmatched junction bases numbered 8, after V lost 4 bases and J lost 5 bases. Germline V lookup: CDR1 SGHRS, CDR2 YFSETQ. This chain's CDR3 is CASSRETGGVTEAFF. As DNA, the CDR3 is TGCGCCAGCAGCAGGGAGACAGGGGGCGTGACTGAAGCTTTCTTT.

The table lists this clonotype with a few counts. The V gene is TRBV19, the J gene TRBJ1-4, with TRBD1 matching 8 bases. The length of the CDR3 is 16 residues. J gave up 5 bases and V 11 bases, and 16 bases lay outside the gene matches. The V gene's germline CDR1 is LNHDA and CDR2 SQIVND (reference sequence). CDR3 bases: TGTGCCTCTACCGGGGGAAGGGACAGGACGAATGAAAAACTGTTTTTT. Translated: CASTGGRDRTNEKLFF.

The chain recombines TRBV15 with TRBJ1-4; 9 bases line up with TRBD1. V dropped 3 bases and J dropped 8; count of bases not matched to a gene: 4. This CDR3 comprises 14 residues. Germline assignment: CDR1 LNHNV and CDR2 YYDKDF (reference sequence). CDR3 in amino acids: CATSRDRGYEKLFF. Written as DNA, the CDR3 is TGTGCCACCAGCAGGGACAGGGGATACGAAAAACTGTTTTTT. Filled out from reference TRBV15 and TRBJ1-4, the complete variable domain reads DAMVIQNPRYQVTQFGKPVTLSCSQTLNHNVMYWYQQKSSQAPKLLFHYYDKDFNNEADTPDNFQSRRPNTSFCFLDIRSPGLGDTAMYLCATSRDRGYEKLFFGSGTQLSVL.

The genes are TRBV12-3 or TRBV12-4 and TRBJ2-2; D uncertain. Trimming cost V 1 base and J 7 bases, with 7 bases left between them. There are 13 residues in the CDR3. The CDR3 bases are TGTGCCAGCAGTTTAGGGCCTGTCGGGGAGCTGTTTTTT. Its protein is CASSLGPVGELFF.

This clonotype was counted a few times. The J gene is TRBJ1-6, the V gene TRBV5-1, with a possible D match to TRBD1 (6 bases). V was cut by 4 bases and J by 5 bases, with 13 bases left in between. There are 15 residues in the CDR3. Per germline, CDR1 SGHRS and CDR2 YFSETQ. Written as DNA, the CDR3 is TGCGCCAGCAGCGCACGGGACACTCATAATTCACCCCTCCACTTT. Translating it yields CASSARDTHNSPLHF.

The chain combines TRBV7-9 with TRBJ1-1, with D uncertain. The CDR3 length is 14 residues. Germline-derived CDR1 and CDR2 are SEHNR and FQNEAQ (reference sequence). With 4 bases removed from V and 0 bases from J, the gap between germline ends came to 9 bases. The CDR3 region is CASSSIRLNTEAFF. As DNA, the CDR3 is TGTGCCAGCAGCTCAATCCGGTTGAACACTGAAGCTTTCTTT. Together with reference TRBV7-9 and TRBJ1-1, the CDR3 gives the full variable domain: DTGVSQNPRHKITKRGQNVTFRCDPISEHNRLYWYRQTLGQGPEFLTYFQNEAQLEKSRLLSDRFSAERPKGSFSTLEIQRTEQGDSAMYLCASSSIRLNTEAFFGQGTRLTVV.

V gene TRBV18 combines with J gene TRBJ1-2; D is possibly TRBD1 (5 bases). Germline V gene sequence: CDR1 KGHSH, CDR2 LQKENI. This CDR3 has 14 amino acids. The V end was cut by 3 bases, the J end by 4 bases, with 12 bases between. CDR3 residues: CASSPGTATYGYTF. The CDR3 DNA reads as TGTGCCAGCTCACCTGGGACGGCAACCTATGGCTACACCTTC. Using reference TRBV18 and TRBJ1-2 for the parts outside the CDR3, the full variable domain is NAGVMQNPRHLVRRRGQEARLRCSPMKGHSHVYWYRQLPEEGLKFMVYLQKENIIDESGMPKERFSAEFPKEGPSILRIQQVVRGDSAAYFCASSPGTATYGYTFGSGTRLTVV.

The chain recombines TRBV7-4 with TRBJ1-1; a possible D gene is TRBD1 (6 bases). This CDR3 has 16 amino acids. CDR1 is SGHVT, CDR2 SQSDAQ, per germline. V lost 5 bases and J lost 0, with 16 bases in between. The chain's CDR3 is CASSDPGGRVNTEAFF. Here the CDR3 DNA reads TGTGCCAGCAGCGACCCGGGGGGCAGGGTGAACACTGAAGCTTTCTTT.

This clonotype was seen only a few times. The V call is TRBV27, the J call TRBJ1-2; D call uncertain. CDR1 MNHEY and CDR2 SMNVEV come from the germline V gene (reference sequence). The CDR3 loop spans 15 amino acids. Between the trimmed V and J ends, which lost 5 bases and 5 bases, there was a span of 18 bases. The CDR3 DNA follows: TGTGCCAGCAGTGTCCGACACGGTCGTGATTATGGCTACACCTTC. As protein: CASSVRHGRDYGYTF.

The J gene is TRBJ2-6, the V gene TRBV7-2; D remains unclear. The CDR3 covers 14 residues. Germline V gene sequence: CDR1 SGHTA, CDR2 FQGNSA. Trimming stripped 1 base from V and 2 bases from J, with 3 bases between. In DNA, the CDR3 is TGTGCCAGCAGCTTAGTAACTGGGGCCAACGTCCTGACTTTC. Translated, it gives CASSLVTGANVLTF.

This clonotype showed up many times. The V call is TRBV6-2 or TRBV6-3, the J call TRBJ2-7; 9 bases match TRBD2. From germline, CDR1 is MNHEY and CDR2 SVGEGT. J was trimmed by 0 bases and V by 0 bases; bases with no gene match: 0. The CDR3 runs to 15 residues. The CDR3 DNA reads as TGTGCCAGCAGTTACTCTAGCGGGAGCTCCTACGAGCAGTACTTC. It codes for CASSYSSGSSYEQYF.

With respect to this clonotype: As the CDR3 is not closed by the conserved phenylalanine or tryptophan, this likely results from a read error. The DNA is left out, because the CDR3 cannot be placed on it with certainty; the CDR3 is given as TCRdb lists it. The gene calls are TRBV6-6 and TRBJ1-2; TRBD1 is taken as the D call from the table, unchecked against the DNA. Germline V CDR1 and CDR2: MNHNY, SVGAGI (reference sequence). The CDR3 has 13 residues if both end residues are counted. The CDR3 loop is CDSSYSESRGSTL.

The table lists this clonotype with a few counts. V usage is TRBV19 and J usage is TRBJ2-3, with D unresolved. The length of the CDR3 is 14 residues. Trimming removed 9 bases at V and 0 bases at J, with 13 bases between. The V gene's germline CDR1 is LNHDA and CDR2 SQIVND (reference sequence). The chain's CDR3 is CASQDHTSTDTQYF. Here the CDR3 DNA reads TGTGCCAGCCAGGACCATACTAGCACAGATACGCAGTATTTT.

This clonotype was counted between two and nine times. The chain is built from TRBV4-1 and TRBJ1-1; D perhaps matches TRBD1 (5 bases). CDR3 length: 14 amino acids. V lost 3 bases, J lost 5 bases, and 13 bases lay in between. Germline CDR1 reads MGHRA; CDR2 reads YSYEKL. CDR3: CASSQRGEGTEAFF. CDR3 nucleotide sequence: TGCGCCAGCAGCCAGAGGGGTGAGGGAACTGAAGCTTTCTTT.

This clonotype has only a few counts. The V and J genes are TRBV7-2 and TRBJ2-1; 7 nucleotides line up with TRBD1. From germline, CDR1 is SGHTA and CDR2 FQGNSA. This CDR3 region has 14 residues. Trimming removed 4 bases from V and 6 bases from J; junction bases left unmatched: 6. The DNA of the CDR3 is TGTGCCAGCAGCTACCGGACAGGACCCAATGAGCAGTTCTTC. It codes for CASSYRTGPNEQFF.

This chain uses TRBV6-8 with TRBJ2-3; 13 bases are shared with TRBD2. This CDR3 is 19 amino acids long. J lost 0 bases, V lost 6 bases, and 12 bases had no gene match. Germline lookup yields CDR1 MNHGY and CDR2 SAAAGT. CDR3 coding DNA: TGTGCCAGCAGCCGCGCCGGGACTAGCGGGGCTCCTAGCACAGATACGCAGTATTTT. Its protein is CASSRAGTSGAPSTDTQYF.

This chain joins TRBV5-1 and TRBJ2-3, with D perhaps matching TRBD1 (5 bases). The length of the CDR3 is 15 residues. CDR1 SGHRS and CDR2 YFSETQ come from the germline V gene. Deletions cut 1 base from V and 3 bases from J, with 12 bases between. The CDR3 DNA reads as TGCGCCAGCAGCTTGCCCCAGGGTAAAACAGATACGCAGTATTTT. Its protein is CASSLPQGKTDTQYF.

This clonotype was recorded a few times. CDR3 loop: CASSLSPTGAQPQHF. As DNA, the CDR3 is TGTGCCAGCAGCCTATCCCCTACAGGGGCTCAGCCCCAGCATTTT. V gene TRBV7-2 combines with J gene TRBJ1-5, with 7 bases matching TRBD1. The J segment lost 6 bases and the V segment lost 5 bases, leaving 10 bases of the junction unmatched. Per the germline V gene, CDR1 is SGHTA and CDR2 is FQGNSA. The CDR3 has 15 residues.

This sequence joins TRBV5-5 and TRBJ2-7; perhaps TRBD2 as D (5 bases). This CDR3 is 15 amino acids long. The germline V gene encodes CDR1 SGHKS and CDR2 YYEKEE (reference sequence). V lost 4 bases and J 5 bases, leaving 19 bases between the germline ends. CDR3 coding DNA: TGTGCCAGCAGCCAAAAATGGACTCCCCTGGACGAGCAGTACTTC. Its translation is CASSQKWTPLDEQYF.

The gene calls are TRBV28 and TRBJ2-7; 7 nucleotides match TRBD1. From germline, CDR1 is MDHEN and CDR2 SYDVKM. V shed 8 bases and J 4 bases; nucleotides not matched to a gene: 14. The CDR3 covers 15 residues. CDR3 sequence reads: CASGDEDRQTYEQYF. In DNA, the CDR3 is TGTGCCAGCGGGGATGAGGACAGGCAAACTTACGAGCAGTACTTC. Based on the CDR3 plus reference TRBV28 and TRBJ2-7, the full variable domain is DVKVTQSSRYLVKRTGEKVFLECVQDMDHENMFWYRQDPGLGLRLIYFSYDVKMKEKGDIPEGYSVSREKKERFSLILESASTNQTSMYLCASGDEDRQTYEQYFGPGTRLTVT.

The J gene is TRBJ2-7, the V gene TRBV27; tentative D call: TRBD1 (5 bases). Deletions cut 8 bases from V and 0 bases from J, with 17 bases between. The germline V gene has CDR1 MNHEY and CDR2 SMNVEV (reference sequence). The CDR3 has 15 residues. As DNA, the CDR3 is TGTGCCAGCTCTTTACAGGCTCGGAGCTCCTACGAGCAGTACTTC. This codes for CASSLQARSSYEQYF.

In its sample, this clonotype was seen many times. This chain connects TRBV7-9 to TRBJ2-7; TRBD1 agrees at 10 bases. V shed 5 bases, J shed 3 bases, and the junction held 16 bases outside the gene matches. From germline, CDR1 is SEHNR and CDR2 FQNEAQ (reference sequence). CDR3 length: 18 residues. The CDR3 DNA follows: TGTGCCAGCAGCGTGAACTCGGGACAGGGGCTTTCGTACTACGAGCAGTACTTC. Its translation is CASSVNSGQGLSYYEQYF.

The CDR3 region has the DNA TGTGCCAGCAGCTCGTTCTTAACAGGGGATAGCAATCAGCCCCAGCATTTT. Residues: CASSSFLTGDSNQPQHF. This chain links TRBV7-2 with TRBJ1-5, with TRBD1 matching over 7 bases. CDR1 and CDR2 from the germline V gene are SGHTA and FQGNSA. This CDR3 has 17 residues. J gave up 0 bases and V 4 bases, and 9 bases lay outside the gene matches.

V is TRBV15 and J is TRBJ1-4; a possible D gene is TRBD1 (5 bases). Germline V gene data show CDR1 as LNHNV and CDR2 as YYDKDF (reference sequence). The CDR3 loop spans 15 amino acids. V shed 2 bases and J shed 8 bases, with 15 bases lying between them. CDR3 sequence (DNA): TGTGCCACCAGCAGAACCTGGACGGAGGGGGAAAAACTGTTTTTT. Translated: CATSRTWTEGEKLFF.

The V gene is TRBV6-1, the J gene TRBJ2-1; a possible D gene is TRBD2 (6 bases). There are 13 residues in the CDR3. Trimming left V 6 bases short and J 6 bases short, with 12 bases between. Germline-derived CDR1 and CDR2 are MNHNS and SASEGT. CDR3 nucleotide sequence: TGTGCCAGCAGGCAACTAGCTTCCAATGAGCAGTTCTTC. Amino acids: CASRQLASNEQFF.